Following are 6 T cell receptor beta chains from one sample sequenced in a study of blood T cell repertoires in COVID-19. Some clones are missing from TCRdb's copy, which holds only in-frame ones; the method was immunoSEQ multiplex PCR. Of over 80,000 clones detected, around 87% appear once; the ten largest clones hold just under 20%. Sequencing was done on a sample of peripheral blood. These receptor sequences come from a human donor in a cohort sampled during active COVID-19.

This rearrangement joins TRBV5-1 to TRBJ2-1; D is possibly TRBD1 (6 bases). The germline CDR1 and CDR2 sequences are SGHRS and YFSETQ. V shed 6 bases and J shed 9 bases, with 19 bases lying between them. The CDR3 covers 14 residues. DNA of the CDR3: TGCGCCAGCACTCCGACAGGATCTAGTATTGAGCAGTTCTTC. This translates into CASTPTGSSIEQFF.

CDR3 nucleotides: TGCGCCAGCAGCGTGACAGAGTCCTACAATGAGCAGTTCTTC. Translated: CASSVTESYNEQFF. The chain has TRBV5-1 and TRBJ2-1, with a weak D call TRBD1 (5 bases). Germline assignment: CDR1 SGHRS and CDR2 YFSETQ. The CDR3 consists of 14 residues. Trimming shortened V by 4 bases and J by 1 base, and 9 bases separated the two germline ends.

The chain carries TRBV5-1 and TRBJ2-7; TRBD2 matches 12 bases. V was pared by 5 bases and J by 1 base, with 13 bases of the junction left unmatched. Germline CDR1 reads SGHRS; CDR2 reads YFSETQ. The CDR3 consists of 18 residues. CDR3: CASSLQGLAGRVSYEQYF. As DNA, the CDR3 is TGCGCCAGCAGTTTACAAGGACTAGCGGGAAGGGTGTCCTACGAGCAGTACTTC.

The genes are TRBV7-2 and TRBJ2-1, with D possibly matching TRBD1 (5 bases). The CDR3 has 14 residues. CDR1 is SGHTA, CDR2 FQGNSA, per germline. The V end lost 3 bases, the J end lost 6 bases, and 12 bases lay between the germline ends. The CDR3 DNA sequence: TGTGCCAGCAGCTTGGGCAGGGTAGGCAATGAGCAGTTCTTC. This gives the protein CASSLGRVGNEQFF. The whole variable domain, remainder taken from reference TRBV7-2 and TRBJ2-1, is GAGVSQSPSNKVTEKGKDVELRCDPISGHTALYWYRQSLGQGLEFLIYFQGNSAPDKSGLPSDRFSAERTGGSVSTLTIQRTQQEDSAVYLCASSLGRVGNEQFFGPGTRLTVL.

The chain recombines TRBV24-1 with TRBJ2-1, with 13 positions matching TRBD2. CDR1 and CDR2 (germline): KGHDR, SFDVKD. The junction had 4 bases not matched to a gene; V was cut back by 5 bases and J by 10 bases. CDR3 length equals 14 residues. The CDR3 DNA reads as TGTGCCACCAGTGGAACGGGACTAGCGGGAGAGCAGTTCTTC. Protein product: CATSGTGLAGEQFF.

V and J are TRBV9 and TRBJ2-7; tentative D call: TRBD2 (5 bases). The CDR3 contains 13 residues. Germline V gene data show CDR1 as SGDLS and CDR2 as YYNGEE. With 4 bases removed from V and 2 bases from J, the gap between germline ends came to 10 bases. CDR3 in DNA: TGTGCCAGCAGCCTATCGGGGACCTACGAGCAGTACTTC. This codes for CASSLSGTYEQYF.